This T cell receptor (beta chain) was recorded in a study of blood T cell repertoires in COVID-19. Study overall: The United States, Italy and Spain supplied acute and convalescent COVID-19 samples. From T cells, B-cell-depleted T cells, or PBMCs came the material, which was cDNA or gDNA.

Trimming pared 0 bases from V and 10 bases from J, leaving 22 bases between. CDR1 and CDR2 (germline): GTSNPN, SVGIG (reference sequence). The CDR3 has 16 residues. The authors' processing: Amplification of reference gene primers was used by the study to estimate nucleated cell counts. Repertoires were generated with immunoSEQ multiplex PCR, while TCRdb's copy carries only in-frame clones and drops some. D and trimming were read from the DNA, whereas the V and J calls and clone size are those reported in that table. The table lists around 150,000 clones, almost 80% of them singletons. This chain connects TRBV30 to TRBJ2-1; D might be TRBD2 (5 bases). The sequenced material came from peripheral blood. The receptor was derived from a man aged 50-59 years with active or convalescent COVID-19. The DNA for the CDR3 is TGTGCCTGGAGTGTACCGATCAGGAGCCCACTAGAGGAGCAGTTCTTC. Residues: CAWSVPIRSPLEEQFF.